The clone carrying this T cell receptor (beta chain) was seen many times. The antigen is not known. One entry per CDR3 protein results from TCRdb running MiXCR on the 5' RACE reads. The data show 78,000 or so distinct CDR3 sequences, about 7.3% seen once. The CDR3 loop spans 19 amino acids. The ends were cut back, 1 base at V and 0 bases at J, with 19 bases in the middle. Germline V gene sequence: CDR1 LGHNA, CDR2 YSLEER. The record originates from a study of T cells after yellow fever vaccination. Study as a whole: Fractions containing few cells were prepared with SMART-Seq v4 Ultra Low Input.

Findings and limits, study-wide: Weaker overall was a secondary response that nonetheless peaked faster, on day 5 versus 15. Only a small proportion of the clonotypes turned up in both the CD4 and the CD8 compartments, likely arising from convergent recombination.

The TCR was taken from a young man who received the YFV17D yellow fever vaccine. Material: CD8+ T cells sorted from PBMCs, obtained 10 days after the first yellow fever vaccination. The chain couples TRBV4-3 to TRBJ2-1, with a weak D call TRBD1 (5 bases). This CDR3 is CASSQGLSGHESSYNEQFF. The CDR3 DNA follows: TGCGCCAGCAGCCAAGGGCTCTCAGGGCACGAGAGCTCCTACAATGAGCAGTTCTTC.